One T cell receptor (beta chain) is described in this entry. Its binding antigen is unknown. The junction departs from the called germline gene at one end, perhaps through a read error. Total RNA and DNA were co-extracted without cell sorting from roughly 20-30 mg of bulk tissue using the AllPrep DNA/RNA mini kit. Between late 2015 and 2016, about 5 patients in China with histopathologically diagnosed primary liver carcinoma had surgical resection. At the time of sampling, the patients had chronic HBV infection and had not received any treatment. Five spatially separated regions were sampled from each tumor: the superior, inferior, left-lateral and right-lateral poles, plus the tumor centre. According to histology, viable tumor cells made up more than 75% of every tumor sample. Pieces of fresh tumor and adjacent tissue were cut in half, with one half kept in RNAlater at -80 degrees C and the other half sent for histology.

This entry is derived from a study of tumor-infiltrating lymphocytes in primary liver carcinoma (TCRdb year 2017). Describing the broader study: The five patients, three men and two women aged 30 to 69 years, had hepatocellular carcinoma (four) or combined HCC and intrahepatic cholangiocarcinoma (one). Tumors of the five patients were stage T1-T3 N0M0 with maximum diameters of 4.2 to 10 cm. Samples yielded roughly 3.5 to 8 million productive TCRbeta reads; read depth did not differ significantly between tissue types. For each liver tumor, the study sampled five regions along with adjacent normal tissue and blood, and applied TCRbeta repertoire sequencing, expression microarrays and whole-exome sequencing. TCRbeta repertoire sequencing covered 35 specimens from 5 patients: 25 or so tumor regions, 5 adjacent noncancerous liver tissues and 5 peripheral blood samples. Agilent mRNA microarray profiling was performed on the approximately 25 tumor region samples to relate TCRbeta repertoire diversity to the local molecular phenotype. Technical replicate repertoires showed high reproducibility, with mean shared-clone rates about 0.86 and correlation coefficients above 0.95. On the study overall, not on this receptor specifically: The top 250 clones accounted for a significantly greater share of the repertoire in tumors than in blood (p = 0.039). Repertoire overlap was higher between tumor regions (mean about 35%) than tumor-adjacent (approximately 17%) or tumor-blood (approximately 15%) pairs, consistent with antigen-driven expansion. Only the TCR beta chain was sequenced, which likely underestimates true repertoire diversity because unpaired alpha chains were not captured. Only about 7-24% of top clones were present in all five regions of a tumor, suggesting spatial heterogeneity of tumor-infiltrating T cells. With just four to six patients in the study, the authors point out that the findings should be validated in a larger study. Because the samples were bulk and unsorted, CD4+ and CD8+ T cell repertoires could not be compared.

CDR1 and CDR2 (SGHRS, YFSETQ) derive from the germline V gene. Measured from the cysteine to the phenylalanine, the CDR3 is 15 residues long. Only the CDR3 region is kept as DNA, spanning 45 bases read in frame from base 1. TCRbeta-specific cDNA was reverse-transcribed from roughly 500 ng total RNA using a constant-region primer and ProtoScript II reverse transcriptase. Construction of the TCRbeta libraries relied on three nested rounds of multiplex PCR, following a slightly modified ARM-PCR procedure. The first two PCR rounds used multiplex TRBV1-TRBV30 forward primers with a Cbeta reverse primer, each for 10 to 11 cycles. Sample barcodes and Illumina adapters were attached in a final 25-cycle PCR using Deep VentR polymerase. Before sequencing, amplicons between 200 and 500 bp were purified from gel using a QIAquick gel extraction kit. An Illumina HiSeq 2500 was used to sequence the TCRbeta amplicons with 250-bp paired-end reads. The original pipeline was this. Trimmomatic v0.33 was used to quality-trim the reads, and FLASH v1.2.11 was used to merge paired reads so that full CDR3 sequences could be recovered. V, D and J germline segments were assigned to the rearranged TCRbeta sequences using MiGEC v1.2.1b. Clonotype statistics and Shannon-Wiener diversity indices were computed with VDJtools v1.0.0. Except for diversity analysis, only each sample's 250 most abundant clonotypes were used in subsequent analyses to reduce sampling bias. TCRdb cleaned the public reads at Q25 with fastp, built clones with MiXCR and kept in-frame beta chains. Here each entry gathers all rows of one CDR3 protein and keeps the most common genes and DNA. TCRdb assigned the V and J calls; the authors' analysis was not used. This sample holds about 190,000 distinct CDR3 sequences; approximately 86% were observed only once. The top ten constitute around 18% of the sample.

The TCR was taken from a man aged 40-50 years with primary liver carcinoma and hepatitis B virus infection. Sequenced input: tumor tissue from primary liver carcinoma. The receptor chain draws on TRBV5-1 and TRBJ1-6; 9 bases in between match TRBD1. The CDR3 protein: CASRLDRGNNSPLHF. The bases are TGCGCCAGCAGATTGGACAGGGGAAATAATTCACCCCTCCACTTT. Extended through the reference TRBV5-1 and TRBJ1-6 proteins, this CDR3 yields the full variable domain: KAGVTQTPRYLIKTRGQQVTLSCSPISGHRSVSWYQQTPGQGLQFLFEYFSETQRNKGNFPGRFSGRQFSNSRSEMNVSTLELGDSALYLCASRLDRGNNSPLHFGNGTRLTVT.